This TCR beta chain was found in a study of T-cell reconstitution after alpha-beta-depleted transplantation in children. The TCRbeta library was prepared with unique molecular identifiers. TCRdb re-called the PCR reads through MiXCR, storing one row per CDR3 protein. The sample has around 240,000 distinct CDR3 sequences, approximately 9.9% seen once. The CDR3 contains 11 residues. Germline assignment: CDR1 KGHDR and CDR2 SFDVKD. This clonotype was sampled from a human donor who donated a stem cell graft to a child with SCID. The chain employs TRBV24-1 and TRBJ2-5; D remains unclear. The sample consisted of PBMCs from the stem cell graft donor, taken from the stem cell graft. CDR3 DNA: TGTGGGGCCATTGATTTCGAGACCCAGTACTTC. Its protein product is CGAIDFETQYF.